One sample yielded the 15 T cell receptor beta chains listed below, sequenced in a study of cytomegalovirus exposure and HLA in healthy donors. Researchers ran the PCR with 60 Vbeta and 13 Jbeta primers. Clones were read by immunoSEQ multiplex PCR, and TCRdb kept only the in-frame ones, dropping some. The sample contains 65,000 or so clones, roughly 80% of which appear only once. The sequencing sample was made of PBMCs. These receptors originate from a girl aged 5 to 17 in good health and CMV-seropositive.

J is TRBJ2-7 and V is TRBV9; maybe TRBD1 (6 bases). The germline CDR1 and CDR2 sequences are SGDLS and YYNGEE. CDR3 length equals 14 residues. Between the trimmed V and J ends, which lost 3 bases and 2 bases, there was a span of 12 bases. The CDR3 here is CASSATQGPYEQYF. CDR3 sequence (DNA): TGTGCCAGCAGCGCAACGCAGGGGCCCTACGAGCAGTACTTC.

As DNA, the CDR3 is TGTGCCTGGAGGGGCGCAGAGAACATTCAGTACTTC. It translates to CAWRGAENIQYF. The chain joins TRBV30 to TRBJ2-4; D gene ambiguous. The V and J ends lost 3 bases and 7 bases respectively, with 10 bases between them. The germline V gene has CDR1 GTSNPN and CDR2 SVGIG (reference sequence). CDR3 size: 12 residues.

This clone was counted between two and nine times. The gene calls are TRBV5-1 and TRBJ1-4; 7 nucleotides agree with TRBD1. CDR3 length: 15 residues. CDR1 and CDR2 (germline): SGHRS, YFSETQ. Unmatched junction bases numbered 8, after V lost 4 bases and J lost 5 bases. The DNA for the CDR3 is TGCGCCAGCAGCGGAACCGGACAGGCGAATGAAAAACTGTTTTTT. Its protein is CASSGTGQANEKLFF.

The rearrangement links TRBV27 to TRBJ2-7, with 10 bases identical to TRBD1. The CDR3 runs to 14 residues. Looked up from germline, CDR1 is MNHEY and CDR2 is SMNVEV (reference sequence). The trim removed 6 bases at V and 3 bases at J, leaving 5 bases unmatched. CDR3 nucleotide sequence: TGTGCCAGCAGGTTCCGGGACAGGGGCTACGAGCAGTACTTC. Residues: CASRFRDRGYEQYF.

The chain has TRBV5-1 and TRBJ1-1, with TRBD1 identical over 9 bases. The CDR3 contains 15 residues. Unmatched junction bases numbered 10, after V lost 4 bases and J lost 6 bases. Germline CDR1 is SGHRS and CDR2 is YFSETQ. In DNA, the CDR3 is TGCGCCAGCAGCCGGCCGGACAGGGGAGGTTCTGAAGCTTTCTTT. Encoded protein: CASSRPDRGGSEAFF.

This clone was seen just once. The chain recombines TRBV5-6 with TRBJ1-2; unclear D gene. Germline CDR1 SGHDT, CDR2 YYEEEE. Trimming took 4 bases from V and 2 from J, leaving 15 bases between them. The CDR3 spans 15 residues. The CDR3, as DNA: TGTGCCAGCAGCGGTCCGGGTTCGGTCAACTATGGCTACACCTTC. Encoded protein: CASSGPGSVNYGYTF. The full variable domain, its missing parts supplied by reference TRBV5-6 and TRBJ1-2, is DAGVTQSPTHLIKTRGQQVTLRCSPKSGHDTVSWYQQALGQGPQFIFQYYEEEERQRGNFPDRFSGHQFPNYSSELNVNALLLGDSALYLCASSGPGSVNYGYTFGSGTRLTVV.

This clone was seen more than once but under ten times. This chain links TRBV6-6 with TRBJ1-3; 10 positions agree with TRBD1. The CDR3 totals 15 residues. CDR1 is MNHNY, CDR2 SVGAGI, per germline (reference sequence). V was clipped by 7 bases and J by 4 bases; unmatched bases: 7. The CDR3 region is CASKLTGGKGNTIYF. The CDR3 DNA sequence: TGTGCCAGCAAATTGACAGGGGGCAAGGGAAACACCATATATTTT.

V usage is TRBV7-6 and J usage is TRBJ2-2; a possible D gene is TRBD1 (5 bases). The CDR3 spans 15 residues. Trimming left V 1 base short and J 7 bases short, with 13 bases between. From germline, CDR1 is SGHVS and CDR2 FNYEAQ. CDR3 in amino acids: CASSLEETAYGELFF. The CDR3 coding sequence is TGTGCCAGCAGCTTAGAAGAGACAGCGTACGGGGAGCTGTTTTTT.

The CDR3: CATTGAGQAFF. CDR3 nucleotides: TGTGCCACCACAGGCGCGGGACAGGCATTCTTC. The chain uses TRBV2 and TRBJ2-1; the match to TRBD1 covers 8 bases. V was clipped by 10 bases and J by 16 bases; unmatched bases: 12. The CDR3 sequence is 11 residues long. Germline V gene data show CDR1 as SNHLY and CDR2 as FYNNEI.

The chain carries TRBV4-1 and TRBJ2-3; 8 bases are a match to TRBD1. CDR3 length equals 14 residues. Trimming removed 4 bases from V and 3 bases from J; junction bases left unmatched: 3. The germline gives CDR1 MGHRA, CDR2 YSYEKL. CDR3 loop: CASSPWTGTDTQYF. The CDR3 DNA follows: TGCGCCAGCAGCCCTTGGACAGGGACAGATACGCAGTATTTT.

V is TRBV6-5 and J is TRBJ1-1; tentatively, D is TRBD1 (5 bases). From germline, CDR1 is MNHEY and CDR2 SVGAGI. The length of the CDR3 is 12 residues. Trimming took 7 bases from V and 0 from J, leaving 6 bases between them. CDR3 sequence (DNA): TGTGCCAGCATGACAGTGAACACTGAAGCTTTCTTT. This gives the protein CASMTVNTEAFF.

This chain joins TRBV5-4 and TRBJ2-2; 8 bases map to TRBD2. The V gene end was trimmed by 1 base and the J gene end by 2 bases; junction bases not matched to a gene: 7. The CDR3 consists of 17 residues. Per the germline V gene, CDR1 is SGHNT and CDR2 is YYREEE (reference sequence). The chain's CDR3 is CASSLFGGRTNTGELFF. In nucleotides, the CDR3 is TGTGCCAGCAGCTTGTTTGGCGGGAGGACCAACACCGGGGAGCTGTTTTTT.

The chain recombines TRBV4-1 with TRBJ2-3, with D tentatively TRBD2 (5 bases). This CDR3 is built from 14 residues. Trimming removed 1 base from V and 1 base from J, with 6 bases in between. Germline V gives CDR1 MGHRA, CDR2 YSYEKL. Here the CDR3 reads CASSQARGTDTQYF. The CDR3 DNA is TGCGCCAGCAGCCAAGCGCGGGGCACAGATACGCAGTATTTT.

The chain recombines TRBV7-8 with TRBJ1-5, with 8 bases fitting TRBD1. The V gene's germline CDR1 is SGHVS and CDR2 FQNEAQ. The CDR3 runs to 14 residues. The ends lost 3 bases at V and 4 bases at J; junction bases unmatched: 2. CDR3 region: CASSLGQANQPQHF. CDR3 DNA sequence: TGTGCCAGCAGCTTGGGACAGGCTAATCAGCCCCAGCATTTT.

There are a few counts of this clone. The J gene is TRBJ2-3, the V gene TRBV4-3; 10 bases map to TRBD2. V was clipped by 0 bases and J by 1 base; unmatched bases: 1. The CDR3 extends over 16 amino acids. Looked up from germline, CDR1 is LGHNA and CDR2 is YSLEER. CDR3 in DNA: TGCGCCAGCAGCCAAGATCTAGCGGGAGGCACAGATACGCAGTATTTT. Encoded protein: CASSQDLAGGTDTQYF.